This record concerns one T cell receptor (beta chain) sequence. Its antigen is not identified. Assay: immunoSEQ multiplex PCR; the TCRdb copy retains only in-frame clones and omits some. This table holds about 31,000 clones, approximately 68% found once. The data were taken from a study of vaccination effects on CD4 cells after COVID-19. Regarding the study as a whole: Long after vaccination, the clones induced by infection and by vaccine shrank markedly in size.

Trimming stripped 4 bases from V and 3 bases from J, with 16 bases between. CDR3 length: 15 amino acids. CDR1 and CDR2 (germline): SGHRS, YFSETQ. Using viral peptide pools, the ViraFEST assay grew out antigen-specific CD4+ T cells prior to sequencing. Following culture for nine to ten days, CD4+ T cells were isolated. With approximately 9.6 ug/ml peptides and roughly 11 IU/ml IL-2, a few million PBMC per well were cultured. The J gene is TRBJ1-2, the V gene TRBV5-1, with D maybe TRBD1 (6 bases). The source is a human donor who received a COVID-19 vaccine. The specimen comprised CD4+ T cells from PBMCs cultured with HCoV-229E spike peptides, sampled before COVID-19 vaccination. CDR3 nucleotides: TGCGCCAGCAGCACCGGACAGCCCAGGGACTATGGCTACACCTTC. This codes for CASSTGQPRDYGYTF.